This TCR beta chain was sequenced during a study of Tregs in tolerant kidney transplant recipients. With respect to this clone: Antigen: not known.

The method was immunoSEQ multiplex PCR; TCRdb's version includes in-frame clones alone and lacks a portion of them. The sample has tens of thousands of clones; about four fifths are singletons. Overall study findings and caveats: No direct test of biological reproducibility was done here.

The sequenced material came from CD4+ T cells from blood. This sequence originates from a human donor in good health.

Here the CDR3 DNA reads TGTGCCAGTAGTTCAGGTAGCGGGAGTGGGGAGCAGTACTTC. Translated: CASSSGSGSGEQYF. V usage is TRBV19 and J usage is TRBJ2-7; 9 bases align to TRBD2. The germline gives CDR1 LNHDA, CDR2 SQIVND (reference sequence). V lost 5 bases to trimming and J lost 7 bases; unmatched junction nucleotides: 9. The CDR3 loop spans 14 amino acids. Using reference TRBV19 and TRBJ2-7 for the parts outside the CDR3, the full variable domain is DGGITQSPKYLFRKEGQNVTLSCEQNLNHDAMYWYRQDPGQGLRLIYYSQIVNDFQKGDIAEGYSVSREKKESFPLTVTSAQKNPTAFYLCASSSGSGSGEQYFGPGTRLTVT.